The entry below describes one T cell receptor (beta chain). Its antigen is not known. This record comes from a study of T cell responses to AZD1222 COVID-19 vaccine. Broader study findings: Scientists sampled the repertoires only once the peak T cell response had passed. Donors were mostly white British, more females; clonal diversity possibly underestimated.

The protocol was immunoSEQ multiplex PCR, while the TCRdb copy is restricted to in-frame clones and leaves out a portion. The sample records about 270,000 clones, 90% to 95% being singletons. The TCR originated in an adult who received the AZD1222 COVID-19 vaccine. This material consisted of peripheral blood, taken 28 days after the second AZD1222 dose.

The CDR3 DNA reads TGTGCCAGCAGTTTTTTAGCGGGAGGCCAAGAGACCCAGTACTTC. Encoded protein: CASSFLAGGQETQYF. V usage is TRBV28 and J usage is TRBJ2-5; 10 bases are shared with TRBD2. Germline CDR1 MDHEN, CDR2 SYDVKM. This CDR3 contains 15 residues. The ends lost 3 bases at V and 1 base at J; junction bases unmatched: 2.